A selection of T cell receptor beta chains follows, all from one sample in a study of cytomegalovirus exposure and HLA in healthy donors. The assay was immunoSEQ multiplex PCR, and TCRdb's table has in-frame clones only and misses some. The sample comprises around 210,000 clones, roughly 73% of which are singletons, and roughly 0.45% rests with the top ten. Material for sequencing was PBMCs. Source of these receptors: a boy between 10 and 17 years old in good health and CMV-seronegative. The CDR3 runs from the conserved cysteine through the conserved F or W. The D gene is left open where the match is weak. Clone size is shown for a subset of rows, as once, few, many or a class of expanded clone.

- | - | TRBJ1-5 | TRBV10-3 | TGTGCCATCGGCCCTCGCAGTAATAGCAATCAGCCCCAGCATTTT | CAIGPRSNSNQPQHF
TRBD2 | - | TRBJ2-1 | TRBV29-1 | TGCAGCGTCGTCGGGACTAGCGGGAGCCATGAGCAGTTCTTC | CSVVGTSGSHEQFF
TRBD1 | - | TRBJ1-2 | TRBV2 | TGTGCCAGCAGTACGACAGGGGGCATCTCTGGCTACACCTTC | CASSTTGGISGYTF
- | - | TRBJ1-4 | TRBV5-1 | TGCGCCAGCAGCTTGTCTAGGCAGACTAATGAAAAACTGTTTTTT | CASSLSRQTNEKLFF
- | once | TRBJ1-1 | TRBV30 | TGTGCCTGGAGTGTTTTGTCCGTGAACACTGAAGCTTTCTTT | CAWSVLSVNTEAFF
- | - | TRBJ1-3 | TRBV7-9 | TGTGCCAGCAGCTTAGTGAGGGCGCGCGGAAACACCATATATTTT | CASSLVRARGNTIYF
TRBD2 | - | TRBJ2-7 | TRBV9 | TGTGCCAGCAGCGTAGCCGGGGGGGCCCGGGAGCAGTACTTC | CASSVAGGAREQYF
TRBD2 | - | TRBJ2-7 | TRBV5-1 | TGCGCCAGCAGTAGCGGGGGGTTGGAGCAGTACTTC | CASSSGGLEQYF
TRBD1 | - | TRBJ1-2 | TRBV6-5 | TGTGCCAGCAGACCTACCTCAGGACAGGGGTCCGGCTACACCTTC | CASRPTSGQGSGYTF
- | - | TRBJ1-2 | TRBV11-2 | TGTGCCAGCAGCCCCCAGCCCAGGTTAAACTATGGCTACACCTTC | CASSPQPRLNYGYTF
- | - | TRBJ1-5 | TRBV10-3 | TGTGCCATCAGTGGACAGGTGGGGGGCAATCAGCCCCAGCATTTT | CAISGQVGGNQPQHF
TRBD1 | - | TRBJ1-1 | TRBV30 | TGTGCCTGGAGTCAAGGACAGGGGGCAAAAGCTTTCTTT | CAWSQGQGAKAFF
TRBD1 | - | TRBJ1-4 | TRBV5-1 | TGCGCCAGCAGCACGGGACAGGGGTGGACTAATGAAAAACTGTTTTTT | CASSTGQGWTNEKLFF
TRBD1 | - | TRBJ2-7 | TRBV5-1 | TGCGCCAGCAGGCCCCCAGGGGGCTACGAGCAGTACTTC | CASRPPGGYEQYF
- | - | TRBJ1-1 | TRBV19 | TGTGCCAGTAGTCCCAGGGGACGGACTGAAGCTTTCTTT | CASSPRGRTEAFF
- | once | TRBJ1-5 | TRBV11-2 | TGTGCCAGCTGTTGCAGGGGATATAGCAATCAGCCCCAGCATTTT | CASCCRGYSNQPQHF
- | - | TRBJ1-1 | TRBV6-6 | TGTGCCAGCAGTTACAGGATGAGGCCCACTGAAGCTTTCTTT | CASSYRMRPTEAFF
- | - | TRBJ2-7 | TRBV11-3 | TGTGCCAGCAGCCGAGGCGGAGGGGGGGTCTCCTACGAGCAGTACTTC | CASSRGGGGVSYEQYF
- | - | TRBJ2-2 | TRBV5-1 | TGCGCCAGCAGCTTGGACATAAACACCGGGGAGCTGTTTTTT | CASSLDINTGELFF
- | - | TRBJ1-1 | TRBV10-3 | TGTGCCATTATCAAAAATAGACAGTCTGAAGCTTTCTTT | CAIIKNRQSEAFF
- | - | TRBJ2-2 | TRBV5-1 | TGCGCCAGCAGCTTGGTGGGGGGAGCGAACACCGGGGAGCTGTTTTTT | CASSLVGGANTGELFF
- | - | TRBJ1-1 | TRBV2 | TGTGCCAGCTCGGTACAGGGGAACACTGAAGCTTTCTTT | CASSVQGNTEAFF
- | - | TRBJ1-3 | TRBV15 | TGTGCCACCAGCAGAGGGACAGTCGGAAACACCATATATTTT | CATSRGTVGNTIYF
- | - | TRBJ2-1 | TRBV4-2 | TGTGCCAGCAGCCAAGGAGAATCGAATGAGCAGTTCTTC | CASSQGESNEQFF
- | - | TRBJ1-2 | TRBV12-5 | TGTGCTAGTGTCCGGGTAGGGGTTCGGGGCTACACCTTC | CASVRVGVRGYTF
TRBD1 | few | TRBJ2-1 | TRBV7-7 | TGTGCCAGCAGCTCAGGGACAGGCAACAATGAGCAGTTCTTC | CASSSGTGNNEQFF
TRBD1 | - | TRBJ1-5 | TRBV6-1 | TGTGCCAGCAGTGCTTGGACAGGGAATCAGCCCCAGCATTTT | CASSAWTGNQPQHF
TRBD1 | - | TRBJ2-7 | TRBV5-1 | TGCGCCAGCAGCTTGGCGGGACAGGGCGTTTCCTACGAGCAGTACTTC | CASSLAGQGVSYEQYF
TRBD2 | - | TRBJ2-1 | TRBV7-8 | TGTGCCAGCAGCGTATTAGCGGGGTTCAATGAGCAGTTCTTC | CASSVLAGFNEQFF
TRBD1 | few | TRBJ1-1 | TRBV5-5 | TGTGCCAGCAGCCGTACATACAGGGGTAGGAACACTGAAGCTTTCTTT | CASSRTYRGRNTEAFF
TRBD1 | few | TRBJ1-1 | TRBV5-8 | TGTGCCAGCAGTCGGGACAGGGGAACTGAAGCTTTCTTT | CASSRDRGTEAFF
- | - | TRBJ1-4 | TRBV28 | TGTGCCAGCAGCCCCTTAAGCGAAAAACTGTTTTTT | CASSPLSEKLFF
TRBD1 | - | TRBJ1-3 | TRBV30 | TGTGCCTGGAGTGTACGGGTAGGGGGCACCTCTGGAAACACCATATATTTT | CAWSVRVGGTSGNTIYF
TRBD2 | once | TRBJ2-7 | TRBV7-8 | TGTGCCAGCAGCCGACTAGCGGGGGCCTTCTACGAGCAGTACTTC | CASSRLAGAFYEQYF
TRBD1 | - | TRBJ1-5 | TRBV30 | TGTGCCTGGACGACAGGGGACAACCAGCCCCAGCATTTT | CAWTTGDNQPQHF
TRBD1 | - | TRBJ1-2 | TRBV6-5 | TGTGCCAGCACCGGGACAGAGACAAGACTCTATGGCTACACCTTC | CASTGTETRLYGYTF
TRBD2 | - | TRBJ2-5 | TRBV11-2 | TGTGCCAGCAGCTCTGGCCTAGCGGGGGGGCGGGAGACCCAGTACTTC | CASSSGLAGGRETQYF
TRBD2 | - | TRBJ2-5 | TRBV30 | TGTGCCTGGGGATCCCGGGGGGAGCGAGAGACCCAGTACTTC | CAWGSRGERETQYF
- | - | TRBJ1-3 | TRBV7-3 | TGTGCCAGCAGCTTAAATCGGGCAGGGTTGGACACCATATATTTT | CASSLNRAGLDTIYF
TRBD1 | - | TRBJ1-5 | TRBV5-3 | TGTGCCAGGACACAGGGGCTTAGCAATCAGCCCCAGCATTTT | CARTQGLSNQPQHF
- | - | TRBJ2-3 | TRBV7-9 | TGTGCCAGCAGCCCCCCCGGGGTTAGCACAGATACGCAGTATTTT | CASSPPGVSTDTQYF
TRBD2 | - | TRBJ2-1 | TRBV6-5 | TGTGCCAGCAGTTCGGGAGGCTCCTACAATGAGCAGTTCTTC | CASSSGGSYNEQFF
- | - | TRBJ2-6 | TRBV6-1 | TGTGCCAGCAGTGAATCAGGGGTTAAGGCCAACGTCCTGACTTTC | CASSESGVKANVLTF
- | - | TRBJ2-7 | TRBV10-3 | TGTGCCATCAGTGTGGGTCAGGGTGTATTCAACGAGCAGTACTTC | CAISVGQGVFNEQYF
TRBD1 | - | TRBJ1-1 | TRBV27 | TGTGCCAGCAGCGTTGGTGCCGGGACAGGGTCTGAAGCTTTCTTT | CASSVGAGTGSEAFF
TRBD1 | - | TRBJ1-1 | TRBV6-6 | TGTGCCAGCAGGAAGTTCGACAGGGGGGCTGAAGCTTTCTTT | CASRKFDRGAEAFF
TRBD1 | - | TRBJ1-5 | TRBV2 | TGTGCCAGCAGTGGGGACAGGGGGCGTCGACAGCCCCAGCATTTT | CASSGDRGRRQPQHF
- | - | TRBJ1-1 | TRBV5-6 | TGTGCCAGCAGCTTGGGCCCGGGAGCTTTCTTT | CASSLGPGAFF